Listed here is a single T cell receptor (beta chain). This receptor's antigen is unknown. Nothing much larger sits one base from this clone, and base qualities are not available. Libraries were built with the immunoSEQ multiplex PCR assay. TCRdb obtained this table from immuneACCESS and retained in-frame rearrangements with V and J assigned. These tables miss some clones; where compared with another copy, unresolved V genes account for less than half of the shortfall, and the remainder is unexplained. This sample has 2,000 to 2,500 clones in its table, and 60% to 85% of those were observed once. Over 15% of the sample lies in the top ten. This entry is derived from a study of chemoradiotherapy in HPV16-positive cancers (dated by TCRdb to 2022 to 2024). For the study in its entirety: Candidate HPV-specific T-cell clones and common TCR motifs were defined through functional T-cell assays on cells from a couple of HPV16-positive patients. The study set out to ask whether T-cell immunity against the HPV oncoproteins E6 and E7 changes over the course of chemoradiotherapy and whether that immunity affects survival. Next, the candidate HPV-specific TCRs and motifs were followed in TCR repertoires from around 87 patients with HPV-related cancers.

The CDR3 starts with the cysteine, ends with the phenylalanine, and has 18 residues. Just the 54-base CDR3 DNA is kept, in frame starting at base 1. Deletion took 5 bases off V and 0 bases off J, with a span of 19 bases between the germline ends. CDR1 is given as LGHNA and CDR2 as YNFKEQ, both from the germline V gene. Repertoires were sampled multiple times during chemoradiotherapy, which allowed clonal expansion in the tumor microenvironment to be followed. The paper's findings and limits, for the study overall: Expansion of candidate HPV-specific clones and E7-related TCR motifs was observed in the tumor microenvironment during treatment, whereas no such expansion was observed for non-HPV-specific T cells. The functional definition of HPV-specific T cells was derived from only two HPV16-positive patients, and the survival association was reported for HPV16-positive patients. In HPV16-positive patients, expansion of HPV-responsive T cells during chemoradiotherapy was found to be associated with improved recurrence-free survival.

The sequence links TRBV4-2 to TRBJ1-4; perhaps TRBD1 is the D gene, with 6 bases matching. Sequencing used tumor tissue, obtained from a patient who underwent chemoradiotherapy. The TCR sequence derives from a human donor with HPV-associated anogenital cancer. CDR3 reads: CASSGSTGYAATNEKLFF. The DNA reads as follows: TGTGCCAGCAGCGGATCGACAGGCTATGCCGCAACTAATGAAAAACTGTTTTTT.